Presented here are 28 T cell receptor beta chains from one specimen sequenced in a study of blood T cell repertoires in COVID-19. The method was immunoSEQ multiplex PCR; TCRdb's version includes in-frame clones alone and lacks a portion of them. The repertoire consists of about 130,000 clones, with approximately 90% occurring once and the leading ten covering under 13%. The sequencing input was peripheral blood. Source of these receptors: a man aged 50-60 years with acute or convalescent COVID-19.

The V gene is TRBV5-1, the J gene TRBJ2-1, with D perhaps matching TRBD1 (6 bases). CDR3 length equals 16 residues. Germline V gives CDR1 SGHRS, CDR2 YFSETQ. Trimming removed 1 base at V and 2 bases at J, with 13 bases between. The CDR3 DNA is TGCGCCAGCAGCTTGCAAGGACAGACAACCTACAATGAGCAGTTCTTC. Amino acid sequence: CASSLQGQTTYNEQFF.

This sequence joins TRBV9 and TRBJ1-1; 7 bases agree with TRBD1. The V and J ends lost 4 bases and 1 base, in that order; junction bases with no gene match: 4. CDR3 size: 14 residues. Germline CDR1 reads SGDLS; CDR2 reads YYNGEE. The chain's CDR3 is CASSKTGANTEAFF. In DNA, the CDR3 is TGTGCCAGCAGCAAAACAGGGGCGAACACTGAAGCTTTCTTT.

The gene calls are TRBV18 and TRBJ1-5, with D possibly TRBD1 on 6 matching bases. V was cut by 5 bases and J by 6 bases, with 23 bases left in between. Germline assignment: CDR1 KGHSH and CDR2 LQKENI. There are 17 residues in the CDR3. In nucleotides, the CDR3 is TGTGCCAGCTCAACCCTCGCCCTAACAGGGTCAAGTCAGCCCCAGCATTTT. It is translated as CASSTLALTGSSQPQHF. Combining the CDR3 with reference TRBV18 and TRBJ1-5 gives the whole variable domain NAGVMQNPRHLVRRRGQEARLRCSPMKGHSHVYWYRQLPEEGLKFMVYLQKENIIDESGMPKERFSAEFPKEGPSILRIQQVVRGDSAAYFCASSTLALTGSSQPQHFGDGTRLSIL.

The gene calls are TRBV27 and TRBJ1-1, with D possibly matching TRBD1 (6 bases). Trimming stripped 2 bases from V and 3 bases from J, with 22 bases between. Germline lookup yields CDR1 MNHEY and CDR2 SMNVEV (reference sequence). This CDR3 has 18 residues. Here the CDR3 DNA reads TGTGCCAGCAGTTTAGCAGGTTGGGGGCGGCGGATGGACACTGAAGCTTTCTTT. This gives the protein CASSLAGWGRRMDTEAFF.

This clone was detected once. This sequence joins TRBV5-4 and TRBJ1-2, with D perhaps matching TRBD1 (6 bases). Trimming pared 10 bases from V and 3 bases from J, leaving 19 bases between. CDR1 SGHNT and CDR2 YYREEE come from the germline V gene (reference sequence). The CDR3 sequence is 14 residues long. The CDR3 DNA is TGTGCCGCTGGACTTGGGGGCAATTACTATGGCTACACCTTC. Its translation: CAAGLGGNYYGYTF.

J is TRBJ1-1 and V is TRBV4-2, with D tentatively TRBD1 (5 bases). CDR1 LGHNA and CDR2 YNFKEQ come from the germline V gene. CDR3 length: 16 residues. The V end lost 1 base, the J end lost 1 base, and 13 bases lay between the germline ends. The CDR3 region has the DNA TGTGCCAGCAGCCAAGTGGAGGGGAAATGGAACACTGAAGCTTTCTTT. Its translation: CASSQVEGKWNTEAFF.

The chain recombines TRBV7-9 with TRBJ1-1; D is possibly TRBD1 (5 bases). V dropped 5 bases and J dropped 0 bases, with 13 bases sitting between them. The germline CDR1 and CDR2 sequences are SEHNR and FQNEAQ (reference sequence). There are 15 residues in the CDR3. This CDR3 is CASSPNRLLNTEAFF. For the CDR3, the DNA is TGTGCCAGCAGCCCCAACAGGCTATTGAACACTGAAGCTTTCTTT. Full variable domain (remainder filled in from reference TRBV7-9 and TRBJ1-1): DTGVSQNPRHKITKRGQNVTFRCDPISEHNRLYWYRQTLGQGPEFLTYFQNEAQLEKSRLLSDRFSAERPKGSFSTLEIQRTEQGDSAMYLCASSPNRLLNTEAFFGQGTRLTVV.

This clone was observed once. The chain recombines TRBV12-5 with TRBJ2-5; unclear D gene. Germline V CDR1 and CDR2: LGHNT, FRNRAP. The CDR3 covers 12 residues. Trimming stripped 2 bases from V and 4 bases from J, with 5 bases between. In nucleotides, the CDR3 is TGTGCTAGTGGTTTGTTCGGAGAGACCCAGTACTTC. This sequence encodes CASGLFGETQYF.

V and J are TRBV2 and TRBJ1-2; the match to TRBD1 covers 8 bases. V trimming: 6 bases; J trimming: 9 bases; junction bases outside the gene matches: 12. The CDR3 spans 14 residues. From germline, CDR1 is SNHLY and CDR2 FYNNEI. The CDR3 nucleotides read TGTGCCAGCAGGGACCGGGACAGGCGTCGTAGCTACACCTTC. Its translation: CASRDRDRRRSYTF.

This clone came up once. The chain carries TRBV2 and TRBJ1-1, with a weak D call TRBD1 (5 bases). Deletions cut 3 bases from V and 1 base from J, with 9 bases between. This CDR3 contains 14 residues. Germline CDR1 is SNHLY and CDR2 is FYNNEI. The CDR3 DNA reads as TGTGCCAGCAGTGACTGGGGGGGGAACACTGAAGCTTTCTTT. Translation: CASSDWGGNTEAFF.

The chain links TRBV28 to TRBJ1-3; D possibly corresponds to TRBD1 (6 bases). From germline, CDR1 is MDHEN and CDR2 SYDVKM. This CDR3 is built from 13 residues. The V end was cut by 5 bases, the J end by 12 bases, with 17 bases between. The CDR3: CASSPQGRSNIYF. CDR3 in DNA: TGTGCCAGCAGTCCACAGGGACGGTCGAACATATATTTT.

The chain recombines TRBV6-4 with TRBJ2-2; D perhaps matches TRBD1 (6 bases). V lost 3 bases, J lost 5 bases, and 10 bases lay in between. The CDR3 spans 14 residues. The germline gives CDR1 MRHNA, CDR2 SNTAGT. CDR3 nucleotides: TGTGCCAGCAGTGATCACAGGGATACCGGGGAGCTGTTTTTT. This codes for CASSDHRDTGELFF.

This clone was recorded once. This sequence joins TRBV29-1 and TRBJ1-2, with D tentatively TRBD1 (6 bases). Germline V gene sequence: CDR1 SQVTM, CDR2 ANQGSEA. This CDR3 region has 11 residues. The V end lost 7 bases, the J end lost 4 bases, and 10 bases lay between the germline ends. The CDR3 is CSATGFYGYTF. For the CDR3, the DNA is TGCAGCGCCACAGGGTTCTATGGCTACACCTTC.

The rearrangement joins TRBV6-5 to TRBJ1-6, with D uncertain. In germline, CDR1 is MNHEY, CDR2 SVGAGI. Trimming shortened V by 6 bases and J by 8 bases, and 14 bases separated the two germline ends. The CDR3 runs 14 residues. The CDR3 protein is CASSYARRDSPLHF. The DNA of the CDR3 is TGTGCCAGCAGCTATGCTCGGAGGGATTCACCCCTCCACTTT.

This chain joins TRBV19 and TRBJ2-3, with D perhaps matching TRBD2 (5 bases). This CDR3 has 17 residues. The V gene lost 3 bases and the J gene lost 2 bases, with 18 bases spanning the gap. Germline V gives CDR1 LNHDA, CDR2 SQIVND (reference sequence). The CDR3 is CASSILLSLGITDTQYF. The CDR3 nucleotides are TGTGCCAGTAGTATCCTTCTCTCACTAGGGATCACAGATACGCAGTATTTT.

This chain links TRBV18 with TRBJ1-4; tentatively, D is TRBD1 (6 bases). V lost 3 bases and J 2 bases, leaving 10 bases between the germline ends. The V gene's germline CDR1 is KGHSH and CDR2 LQKENI. The CDR3 runs 15 residues. The CDR3 loop reads CASSPQGLTNEKLFF. CDR3 DNA sequence: TGTGCCAGCTCACCTCAGGGGTTGACTAATGAAAAACTGTTTTTT.

This clone appeared once. The chain links TRBV18 to TRBJ1-1, with D perhaps matching TRBD1 (5 bases). The ends were cut back, 3 bases at V and 2 bases at J, with 16 bases in the middle. CDR3 size: 16 residues. The germline gives CDR1 KGHSH, CDR2 LQKENI. CDR3 protein: CASSPPGSGENTEAFF. The CDR3 nucleotides read TGTGCCAGCTCACCCCCGGGGTCGGGGGAAAACACTGAAGCTTTCTTT.

V is TRBV3-1 (or the pseudogene TRBV3-2) and J is TRBJ2-5; possibly TRBD2 for D (7 bases). CDR3 length: 14 amino acids. The germline CDR1 and CDR2 sequences are LGHDT and YNNKEL (reference sequence). With 5 bases removed from V and 9 bases from J, the gap between germline ends came to 19 bases. CDR3 residues: CASSGRGGPRSQYF. DNA of the CDR3: TGTGCCAGCAGCGGAAGGGGGGGGCCCCGATCCCAGTACTTC.

The V and J genes are TRBV29-1 and TRBJ1-5; tentatively, D is TRBD1 (5 bases). V was shortened by 6 bases and J by 3 bases, with 12 bases between the two germline ends. CDR1 is SQVTM and CDR2 is ANQGSEA in the germline V gene. CDR3 length: 13 amino acids. CDR3 sequence (DNA): TGCAGCGTATCCAGGGATCTCAATCAGCCCCAGCATTTT. It translates to CSVSRDLNQPQHF.

This clone appeared a single time. The chain recombines TRBV9 with TRBJ2-2, with a possible D match to TRBD2 (6 bases). Germline V gene lookup returns CDR1 SGDLS and CDR2 YYNGEE. Between the trimmed V and J ends, which lost 1 base and 2 bases, there was a span of 9 bases. The CDR3 has 15 residues. CDR3 coding DNA: TGTGCCAGCAGCGTACGGGACTCCAACACCGGGGAGCTGTTTTTT. Translating gives CASSVRDSNTGELFF.

This chain links TRBV27 with TRBJ1-2, with 7 bases fitting TRBD1. The V gene's germline CDR1 is MNHEY and CDR2 SMNVEV (reference sequence). The CDR3 runs 13 residues. Losses at the gene ends were 6 bases for V and 3 bases for J; bases not matched to a gene: 4. The CDR3 DNA reads TGTGCCAGCAGCCTCACAGGGGACTATGGCTACACCTTC. Translated, it gives CASSLTGDYGYTF.

The J gene is TRBJ2-4, the V gene TRBV18; 9 bases are a match to TRBD1. The germline V gene encodes CDR1 KGHSH and CDR2 LQKENI. The CDR3 runs 15 residues. The J segment lost 3 bases and the V segment lost 0 bases, leaving 0 bases of the junction unmatched. The CDR3 region is CASSPPGQGKNIQYF. The CDR3 DNA reads TGTGCCAGCTCACCACCGGGACAGGGCAAAAACATTCAGTACTTC. Using reference TRBV18 and TRBJ2-4 for the parts outside the CDR3, the full variable domain is NAGVMQNPRHLVRRRGQEARLRCSPMKGHSHVYWYRQLPEEGLKFMVYLQKENIIDESGMPKERFSAEFPKEGPSILRIQQVVRGDSAAYFCASSPPGQGKNIQYFGAGTRLSVL.

Only a few counts were recorded for this clone. The rearrangement joins TRBV28 to TRBJ1-5; 7 nucleotides match TRBD1. V lost 6 bases and J lost 4; bases outside the gene matches: 12. The germline V gene has CDR1 MDHEN and CDR2 SYDVKM. The CDR3 contains 16 residues. The CDR3 nucleotides are TGTGCCAGCAGCCCCGACAGGGTTCTAGGGAATCAGCCCCAGCATTTT. It encodes CASSPDRVLGNQPQHF.

The chain couples TRBV6-5 to TRBJ2-1; 11 bases are a match to TRBD2. The CDR3 consists of 15 residues. J gave up 8 bases and V 6 bases, and 9 bases lay outside the gene matches. Germline CDR1 is MNHEY and CDR2 is SVGAGI. The CDR3 reads CASSLSGRAPYEQFF. The CDR3 DNA is TGTGCCAGCAGCCTTAGCGGGAGGGCCCCGTATGAGCAGTTCTTC.

The rearrangement links TRBV10-2 to TRBJ2-1; 8 positions match TRBD1. Losses at the gene ends were 0 bases for V and 8 bases for J; bases not matched to a gene: 9. Germline values: CDR1 WSHSY, CDR2 SAAADI. This CDR3 region has 16 residues. CDR3 amino acids: CASSESRRTGIHEQFF. The CDR3 DNA reads TGCGCCAGCAGTGAGTCGAGGAGGACAGGGATCCATGAGCAGTTCTTC.

The V call is TRBV25-1, the J call TRBJ2-3, with 10 bases lining up with TRBD2. CDR1 MGHDK and CDR2 SYGVNS come from the germline V gene. This CDR3 is built from 16 residues. After removal of 0 bases from V and 6 bases from J, the junction contained 6 bases not matched to a gene. Here the CDR3 reads CASSEYIAGGRDTQYF. The CDR3 region has the DNA TGTGCCAGCAGTGAATATATAGCGGGGGGTCGGGATACGCAGTATTTT.

This chain uses TRBV18 with TRBJ2-5, with D perhaps TRBD1 (5 bases). The CDR3 is made up of 13 amino acids. V was pared by 3 bases and J by 5 bases, with 10 bases between. Looked up from germline, CDR1 is KGHSH and CDR2 is LQKENI. Written as DNA, the CDR3 is TGTGCCAGCTCACCGGGGCCCTCCGAGACCCAGTACTTC. Protein: CASSPGPSETQYF.

This rearrangement joins TRBV5-1 to TRBJ1-5; D is uncertain. The CDR3 covers 16 residues. Trimming pared 0 bases from V and 1 base from J, leaving 11 bases between. The V gene's germline CDR1 is SGHRS and CDR2 YFSETQ. CDR3 in DNA: TGCGCCAGCAGCTTGGAAGGAGCGTCGAGCAATCAGCCCCAGCATTTT. Translating it yields CASSLEGASSNQPQHF.